Detailed here is one T cell receptor beta chain. Its antigen remains unidentified. It may be a read error: a sequence one base away is much more abundant. This sample stems from a study of post-analysis software for immune sequencing data (dated by TCRdb to 2013 to 2016). The study in broad terms: Relapsing-remitting, secondary progressive and progressive-relapsing multiple sclerosis were recorded as disease courses, and subtype annotation was lacking for some patients. The patient repertoires were set against around eleven previously published healthy control repertoires from donors whose ages ranged from 6 to 25 years. A subset of samples was prepared in parallel using single-end sample barcoding, then pooled and co-amplified after Illumina adapter ligation.

Reading the germline V gene gives CDR1 SGHVS and CDR2 FNYEAQ. The CDR3 goes from the cysteine to the phenylalanine over 15 residues. The sequence is cut down to CDR3 DNA, 45 bases in frame from base 1. Paper-wide results and their limitations: Compared with controls, multiple sclerosis patients had significantly lower normalized Chao1 diversity, a finding suggesting substantial peripheral T-cell clonal expansion. When samples were clustered directly using the F measure, samples prepared in the same batch co-clustered strongly, which prompted a batch-effect correction. The control group was slightly older than the multiple sclerosis patient group. Patients showed significantly higher frequencies than controls for a handful of TRBV segments, among them TRBV5-6, TRBV5-1 and TRBV20-1.

Libraries were made using PCR. TCRdb lists the instrument as Illumina HiSeq 2500. To reduce PCR and sequencing biases, unique molecular identifiers were incorporated into the TCR beta cDNA libraries. Every 1 to 10 million input T cells yielded approximately 500,000 cDNA molecules, meaning each molecule approximated one T cell. The same protocol used for the earlier healthy control dataset was applied to prepare and sequence the patient libraries. Samples belonging to the same batch were prepared together, multiplexed and sequenced on a shared HiSeq lane. Turning to the authors' computational methods: Raw barcoded reads were processed with MIGEC, and single-read molecular identifier groups were discarded before consensus assembly and CDR3 extraction. VDJtools was used for post-analysis of the clonotype tables, and diversity was normalized by down-sampling every dataset to the size of the smallest sample. To correct batch-related cross-sample contamination, repertoire overlap clustering matched CDR3 amino acid sequences but not nucleotide sequences. TCRdb took the public reads, trimmed them with fastp at Q25, ran MiXCR for clone calling and kept in-frame beta chains. Records with the same CDR3 protein are collapsed into one entry carrying the most frequent genes and DNA. TCRdb's processing, not the study's, gives the V and J calls here. The sample table contains roughly 600,000 distinct CDR3 sequences; only one count was recorded for roughly 46% of them. The leading ten clones occupy roughly 1.7% of the sample.

To demonstrate the VDJtools post-analysis software, the study profiled TCR beta repertoires from the peripheral blood of 10 to 15 young patients with multiple sclerosis. Multiple sclerosis patients were children and adolescents aged about 6 to 16 years. Sequenced: blood. The rearranged chain carries TRBV7-6 and TRBJ2-3, with 8 central nucleotides matching TRBD2. The TCR was taken from a girl between 10 and 17 years old with multiple sclerosis. The CDR3 protein: CASSSGGSGTDTRYF. The nucleotides are TGTGCCAGCAGCTCGGGAGGGTCGGGCACAGATACGCGGTATTTT.